This note documents a single T cell receptor beta chain sequence. Its antigen is not identified. CDR1 SQVTM and CDR2 ANQGSEA come from the germline V gene. V was trimmed by 6 bases and J by 0 bases, leaving 14 bases between them. The CDR3 sequence is 14 residues long. This entry is derived from a study of siplizumab effects on memory and regulatory T cells. Findings of the study overall: With siplizumab, mappable alloreactive CD4+ clones averaged around 70% Treg-derived, versus around 30% in controls.

Only in-frame clones appear in the TCRdb table, and some are missing; sequencing was by immunoSEQ multiplex PCR. The data show about 55,000 clones, less than 98% seen once. This sequence was found in a human donor in good health. The rearrangement links TRBV29-1 to TRBJ1-1; D is uncertain. The sample comprised naive CD4+ T cells sorted from blood. The CDR3 DNA is TGCAGCGTCATGGACTTTGCAATGAACACTGAAGCTTTCTTT. Translating gives CSVMDFAMNTEAFF.